This TCR beta chain stems from a study of T cell repertoires in cytomegalovirus infection. About the research overall: Matching HLA type, along with CMV infection, was indicated by public TCR beta signatures.

MiXCR, run by TCRdb on the reads, gives a single entry per CDR3 protein. The sample yields around 260,000 distinct CDR3 sequences, roughly 25% seen once. Whole-study findings and limits: Identification of carriers of CMV plus the relevant HLA was performed using cumulative public TCR beta family frequency. What dominated the ex vivo response were HLA-C-restricted CMV-specific TCR beta clonotypes.

This clonotype was counted a few times. What it recognizes is unknown. Source material: PBMCs. This receptor was obtained from a human donor in good health (CMV status not recorded). Some clones in this sample may be carry-over from other donors' samples.

CDR3 in amino acids: CASSLHPQGNTEAFF. The CDR3 coding sequence is TGTGCCAGCAGTTTGCACCCACAGGGGAACACTGAAGCTTTCTTT. J is TRBJ1-1 and V is TRBV28; weak D call: TRBD1 (6 bases). In germline, CDR1 is MDHEN, CDR2 SYDVKM. This CDR3 region has 15 residues. Trimming removed 3 bases from V and 1 base from J, with 12 bases in between.